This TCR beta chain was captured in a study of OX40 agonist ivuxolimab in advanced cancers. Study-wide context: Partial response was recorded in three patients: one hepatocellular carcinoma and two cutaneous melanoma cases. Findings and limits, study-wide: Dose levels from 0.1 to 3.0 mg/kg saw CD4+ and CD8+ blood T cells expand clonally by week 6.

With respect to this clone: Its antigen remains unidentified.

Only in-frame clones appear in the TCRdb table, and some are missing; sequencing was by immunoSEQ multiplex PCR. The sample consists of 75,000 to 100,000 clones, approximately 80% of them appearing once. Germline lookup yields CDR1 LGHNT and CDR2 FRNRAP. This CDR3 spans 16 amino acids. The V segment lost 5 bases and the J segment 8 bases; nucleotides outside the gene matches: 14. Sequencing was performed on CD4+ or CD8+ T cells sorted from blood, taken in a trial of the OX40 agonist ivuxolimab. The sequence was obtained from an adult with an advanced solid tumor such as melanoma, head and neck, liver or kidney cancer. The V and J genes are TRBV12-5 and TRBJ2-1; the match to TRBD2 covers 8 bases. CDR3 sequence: CASGPLVSGSGDEQFF. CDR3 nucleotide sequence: TGTGCTAGTGGTCCTCTCGTGAGCGGGAGTGGAGATGAGCAGTTCTTC.